Below are 14 T cell receptor beta chains sequenced from a single sample in a study of cytomegalovirus exposure and HLA in healthy donors. Some clones are missing from TCRdb's copy, which holds only in-frame ones; the method was immunoSEQ multiplex PCR. Among fewer than 300,000 clones listed, 85% to 90% were seen once. Specimen: PBMCs. The receptors here all came from a woman aged 18 to 35 in good health and CMV-seronegative.

The chain couples TRBV4-2 to TRBJ1-4; D is ambiguous. V dropped 4 bases and J dropped 0 bases, with 15 bases sitting between them. Germline CDR1 is LGHNA and CDR2 is YNFKEQ. The CDR3 has 17 residues. The chain's CDR3 is CASSPSVLGSTNEKLFF. The CDR3 nucleotides are TGTGCCAGCAGCCCCTCCGTCCTGGGCTCAACTAATGAAAAACTGTTTTTT.

The rearrangement joins TRBV28 to TRBJ1-1; D call uncertain. The CDR3 has 14 residues. Looked up from germline, CDR1 is MDHEN and CDR2 is SYDVKM. V dropped 1 base and J dropped 6 bases, with 12 bases sitting between them. The CDR3 region has the DNA TGTGCCAGCAGTTTATTGCGGGTTTTGGCTGAAGCTTTCTTT. Translation gives CASSLLRVLAEAFF.

The chain uses TRBV28 and TRBJ2-7, with D maybe TRBD2 (6 bases). V shed 6 bases and J shed 5 bases, with 23 bases lying between them. Germline V gene sequence: CDR1 MDHEN, CDR2 SYDVKM. The CDR3 totals 16 residues. CDR3 coding DNA: TGTGCCAGCAGCCTGAGGGCCTGGGACCAGCGGGACGAGCAGTACTTC. Translated: CASSLRAWDQRDEQYF.

This chain uses TRBV13 with TRBJ1-2, with a possible D match to TRBD1 (5 bases). Germline V CDR1 and CDR2: PRHDT, FYEKMQ (reference sequence). This CDR3 spans 16 amino acids. The V end was cut by 5 bases, the J end by 4 bases, with 20 bases between. The chain's CDR3 is CASSRDDIRGSYGYTF. Here the CDR3 DNA reads TGTGCCAGCAGCCGCGATGACATTCGGGGGAGCTATGGCTACACCTTC.

This sequence joins TRBV2 and TRBJ1-1, with D tentatively TRBD1 (5 bases). This CDR3 contains 15 residues. The germline V gene encodes CDR1 SNHLY and CDR2 FYNNEI. CDR3 nucleotide sequence: TGTGCAAGCGTCAAGGGGCATTCCATGAACACTGAAGCTTTCTTT. Translation gives CASVKGHSMNTEAFF.

The genes are TRBV10-3 and TRBJ1-2, with TRBD1 identical over 7 bases. The J segment lost 3 bases and the V segment lost 6 bases, leaving 4 bases of the junction unmatched. The CDR3 is 13 amino acids. The germline gives CDR1 ENHRY, CDR2 SYGVKD. The chain's CDR3 is CAISEGADYGYTF. The CDR3 nucleotides read TGTGCCATCAGCGAGGGGGCAGACTATGGCTACACCTTC.

The V and J genes are TRBV28 and TRBJ2-2; D possibly corresponds to TRBD1 (7 bases). V was trimmed by 5 bases and J by 6 bases, leaving 13 bases between them. The germline V gene encodes CDR1 MDHEN and CDR2 SYDVKM. This CDR3 spans 14 amino acids. The CDR3: CASSQDREAGELFF. The CDR3 DNA follows: TGTGCCAGCAGTCAAGACAGGGAGGCCGGGGAGCTGTTTTTT.

The V and J genes are TRBV7-6 and TRBJ2-5, with TRBD1 as a possible D gene (6 bases). The CDR3 runs 18 residues. V lost 5 bases, J lost 0 bases, and 22 bases lay in between. Germline values: CDR1 SGHVS, CDR2 FNYEAQ. The CDR3 bases are TGTGCCAGCAGCCTATCCCGTGGACAGCCCCGGTACCAAGAGACCCAGTACTTC. Translating gives CASSLSRGQPRYQETQYF.

The rearrangement uses TRBV23-1 and TRBJ2-7, with 7 bases lining up with TRBD1. TRBV23-1 belongs to the ORF category, with a function that is uncertain. Germline trimming cut 3 bases from V and 1 base from J; bases unmatched to any gene: 15. The CDR3 extends over 18 amino acids. Written as DNA, the CDR3 is TGCGCCAGCAGTCACCCGGTCTTCACAGGGGCCCAGTCCTACGAGCAGTACTTC. Its protein is CASSHPVFTGAQSYEQYF.

This clone was found once. CDR3 bases: TGTGCCAGCAGAACAGGGGCCAACTACAATGAGCAGTTCTTC. Residues: CASRTGANYNEQFF. The rearrangement joins TRBV6-5 to TRBJ2-1; 7 positions agree with TRBD1. V was clipped by 6 bases and J by 3 bases; unmatched bases: 5. This CDR3 contains 14 residues. Germline-derived CDR1 and CDR2 are MNHEY and SVGAGI.

The chain employs TRBV5-6 and TRBJ2-3; D gene uncertain. CDR3 length: 13 residues. The germline V gene encodes CDR1 SGHDT and CDR2 YYEEEE. Trimming pared 2 bases from V and 5 bases from J, leaving 9 bases between. Written as DNA, the CDR3 is TGTGCCAGCAGCTTCCGGCCAGGAGATACGCAGTATTTT. The encoded protein is CASSFRPGDTQYF.

The rearrangement joins TRBV12-5 to TRBJ2-7, with 10 nucleotides matching TRBD1. The CDR3 has 15 amino acids. Trimming cost V 1 base and J 6 bases; bases outside gene matches: 6. Germline V CDR1 and CDR2: LGHNT, FRNRAP. Here the CDR3 reads CASGLGDRGHSEQYF. The CDR3 bases are TGTGCTAGTGGTTTGGGGGACAGGGGTCATTCCGAGCAGTACTTC.

This clone was counted ten times or more. The rearrangement joins TRBV25-1 to TRBJ2-2; 10 bases are a match to TRBD1. Germline assignment: CDR1 MGHDK and CDR2 SYGVNS. This CDR3 is built from 15 residues. Trimming removed 5 bases from V and 3 bases from J; junction bases left unmatched: 3. The CDR3 nucleotides read TGTGCCAGCAGTACCGGGACAGGGGACACCGGGGAGCTGTTTTTT. It specifies CASSTGTGDTGELFF.

The rearrangement joins TRBV2 to TRBJ1-1, with TRBD1 matching 7 bases. The CDR3 has 14 residues. V was pared by 4 bases and J by 6 bases, with 8 bases of the junction left unmatched. CDR1 and CDR2 (germline): SNHLY, FYNNEI. The CDR3 reads CASSGRTGDPEAFF. The CDR3 coding sequence is TGTGCCAGCAGTGGAAGGACAGGCGACCCTGAAGCTTTCTTT.